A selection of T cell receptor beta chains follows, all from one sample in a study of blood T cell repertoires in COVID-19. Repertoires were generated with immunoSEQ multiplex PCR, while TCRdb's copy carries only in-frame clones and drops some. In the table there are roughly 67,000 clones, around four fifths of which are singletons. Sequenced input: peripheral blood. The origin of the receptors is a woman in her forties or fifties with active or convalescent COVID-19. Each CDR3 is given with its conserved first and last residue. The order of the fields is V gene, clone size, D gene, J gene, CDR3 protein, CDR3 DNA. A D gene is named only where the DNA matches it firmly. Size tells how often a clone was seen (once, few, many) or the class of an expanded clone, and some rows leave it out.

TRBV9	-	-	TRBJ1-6	CASSVGWEGSPLHF	TGTGCCAGCAGCGTAGGATGGGAGGGATCACCCCTCCACTTT
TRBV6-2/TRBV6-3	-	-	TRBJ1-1	CASSRPRVEAFF	TGTGCCAGCAGCCGCCCCCGGGTGGAAGCTTTCTTT
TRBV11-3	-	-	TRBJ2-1	CASSFRGSSYNEQFF	TGTGCCAGCAGCTTCCGGGGGAGCTCCTACAATGAGCAGTTCTTC
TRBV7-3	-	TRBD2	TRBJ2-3	CASTPGLAGVRDTQYF	TGTGCCAGCACGCCGGGGCTAGCGGGAGTTCGAGATACGCAGTATTTT
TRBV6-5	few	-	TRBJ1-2	CASSYEPGHSYGYTF	TGTGCCAGCAGTTACGAACCGGGACACAGCTATGGCTACACCTTC
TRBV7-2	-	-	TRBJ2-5	CASSFRGGYGETQYF	TGTGCCAGCAGCTTTCGCGGGGGCTACGGAGAGACCCAGTACTTC
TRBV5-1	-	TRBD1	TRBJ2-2	CASSLYRGDTGELFF	TGCGCCAGCAGCTTGTACAGGGGGGACACCGGGGAGCTGTTTTTT
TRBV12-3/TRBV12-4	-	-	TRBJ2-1	CATRLFTYNEQFF	TGTGCCACCCGACTTTTTACTTACAATGAGCAGTTCTTC
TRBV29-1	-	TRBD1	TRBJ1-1	CSVEGQGAFEAFF	TGCAGCGTTGAAGGACAGGGGGCCTTTGAAGCTTTCTTT
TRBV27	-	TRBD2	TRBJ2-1	CASSLAGGLGNEQFF	TGTGCCAGCAGTTTAGCGGGAGGGCTCGGCAATGAGCAGTTCTTC
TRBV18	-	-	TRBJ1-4	CASSQSTNEKLFF	TGTGCCAGCTCCCAGTCAACTAATGAAAAACTGTTTTTT
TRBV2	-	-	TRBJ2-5	CASSAGAGETQYF	TGTGCCAGCAGTGCCGGAGCGGGAGAGACCCAGTACTTC
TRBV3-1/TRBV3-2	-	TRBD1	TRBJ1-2	CASSQLQGAPGYTF	TGTGCCAGCAGCCAATTACAGGGGGCGCCGGGCTACACCTTC
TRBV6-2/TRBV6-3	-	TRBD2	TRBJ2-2	CASSSSGRGTGELFF	TGTGCCAGCAGTTCTAGCGGGAGAGGAACCGGGGAGCTGTTTTTT
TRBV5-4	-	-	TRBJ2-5	CASSFAETQYF	TGTGCCAGCAGCTTTGCGGAGACCCAGTACTTC
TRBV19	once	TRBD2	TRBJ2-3	CASSPPSGKWDTQYF	TGTGCCAGTTCCCCTCCTAGCGGGAAGTGGGATACGCAGTATTTT
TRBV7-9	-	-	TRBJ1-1	CASSHYMMNTEAFF	TGTGCCAGCAGCCATTACATGATGAACACTGAAGCTTTCTTT
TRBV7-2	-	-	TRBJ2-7	CASSLKAGPYYEQYF	TGTGCCAGCAGCTTAAAAGCGGGCCCTTACTACGAGCAGTACTTC
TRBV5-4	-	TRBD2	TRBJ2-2	CASSSGTSRDTGELFF	TGTGCCAGCAGCTCCGGGACTAGTCGAGACACCGGGGAGCTGTTTTTT
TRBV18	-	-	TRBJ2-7	CASSPDDHRGYF	TGTGCCAGCTCACCCGACGATCATAGGGGGTACTTC
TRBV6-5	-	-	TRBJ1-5	CASSPGGFRQPQHF	TGTGCCAGCTCCCCGGGGGGGTTCAGGCAGCCCCAGCATTTT
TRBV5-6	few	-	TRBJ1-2	CASSSAGIYGYTF	TGTGCCAGCAGCTCCGCAGGAATCTATGGCTACACCTTC
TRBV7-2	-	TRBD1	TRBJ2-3	CASSPQTGRVTYF	TGTGCCAGCAGCCCCCAGACAGGGCGAGTAACGTATTTT
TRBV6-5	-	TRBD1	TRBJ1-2	CASSYGDRSGGYTF	TGTGCCAGCAGTTACGGGGACAGGTCTGGTGGCTACACCTTC
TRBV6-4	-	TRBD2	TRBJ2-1	CASSDGLAGVRQFF	TGTGCCAGCAGTGACGGGCTAGCGGGAGTAAGGCAGTTCTTC
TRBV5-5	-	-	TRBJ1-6	CASSLMQDSPLHF	TGTGCCAGCAGCTTGATGCAGGATTCACCCCTCCACTTT
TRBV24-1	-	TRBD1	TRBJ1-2	CATSDGGGTGSYGYTF	TGTGCCACCAGTGATGGGGGCGGGACAGGGAGTTATGGCTACACCTTC
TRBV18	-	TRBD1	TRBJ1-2	CASSLGQGLEGYTF	TGTGCCAGCTCACTCGGACAGGGGCTAGAGGGCTACACCTTC
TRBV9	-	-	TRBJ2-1	CASSVEGRGSYNEQFF	TGTGCCAGCAGCGTAGAGGGGCGCGGCTCCTACAATGAGCAGTTCTTC
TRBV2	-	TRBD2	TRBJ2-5	CASSAMPTSGGETQYF	TGTGCCAGCAGTGCAATGCCGACTAGCGGGGGAGAGACCCAGTACTTC
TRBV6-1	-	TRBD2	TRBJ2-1	CASSEGASGSYNEQFF	TGTGCCAGCAGTGAAGGAGCTAGCGGATCTTACAATGAGCAGTTCTTC